Presented here are 13 T cell receptor beta chains from one specimen sequenced in a study of regulatory T cells in long-lasting Graves disease. Stated time point: newly diagnosed GD, antithyroid drugs for less than 3 months. The TCR library was made from RNA that had been extracted from PBMCs in TRIzol. Both iRepertoire HTBI primers and Arm-PCR of CDR3 regions were used to build the TCR beta libraries. TCRdb re-called the multiplex PCR reads with MiXCR, one entry per CDR3 protein. In the table there are 200,000 to 250,000 distinct CDR3 sequences, around 19% of which are singletons. The sequenced sample was peripheral blood mononuclear cells (PBMCs), obtained at new diagnosis, from a patient treated with antithyroid drugs. The receptors were sampled from a female donor with Graves disease.

Ten or more counts support this clonotype. V is TRBV12-3 or TRBV12-4 and J is TRBJ2-1, with a possible D match to TRBD2 (5 bases). The V end lost 3 bases, the J end lost 4 bases, and 7 bases lay between the germline ends. This CDR3 contains 13 residues. The CDR3 nucleotides are TGTGCCAGCAGTTTGTCGGGATACAATGAGCAGTTCTTC. Translation gives CASSLSGYNEQFF.

This clonotype came up many times. This chain joins TRBV24-1 and TRBJ2-1; 9 bases align to TRBD2. Germline V CDR1 and CDR2: KGHDR, SFDVKD. V shed 2 bases and J 6 bases; nucleotides not matched to a gene: 7. The CDR3 consists of 16 residues. For the CDR3, the DNA is TGTGCCACCAGTGATTCTTTAGCGGGAGAGGCCAATGAGCAGTTCTTC. Its translation is CATSDSLAGEANEQFF.

The genes are TRBV20-1 and TRBJ2-2; possible D gene TRBD2, 6 bases. Trimming took off 1 base at V and 3 bases at J, with 9 bases between the two ends. The CDR3 has 14 amino acids. Germline-derived CDR1 and CDR2 are DFQATT and SNEGSKA (reference sequence). In nucleotides, the CDR3 is TGCAGTGCTAGAGTCGGGAGTGACACCGGGGAGCTGTTTTTT. It is translated as CSARVGSDTGELFF.

At least ten counts were recorded for this clonotype. The J gene is TRBJ2-7, the V gene TRBV19; 11 bases line up with TRBD1. This CDR3 is built from 15 residues. Germline V gene lookup returns CDR1 LNHDA and CDR2 SQIVND (reference sequence). Germline trimming cut 6 bases from V and 3 bases from J; bases unmatched to any gene: 7. The CDR3 loop is CASRIRTGGGYEQYF. In nucleotides, the CDR3 is TGTGCCAGTAGGATACGGACAGGGGGCGGCTACGAGCAGTACTTC.

This clonotype was observed a few times. This rearrangement joins TRBV5-1 to TRBJ1-1; D unclear. This CDR3 spans 15 amino acids. CDR1 and CDR2 from the germline V gene are SGHRS and YFSETQ. Trimming took off 0 bases at V and 0 bases at J, with 9 bases between the two ends. The CDR3 here is CASSLDLGLNTEAFF. CDR3 nucleotides: TGCGCCAGCAGCTTGGATTTAGGCCTGAACACTGAAGCTTTCTTT.

This clonotype has a count of ten or more. The rearrangement links TRBV29-1 to TRBJ1-4, with D tentatively TRBD1 (5 bases). Germline V CDR1 and CDR2: SQVTM, ANQGSEA. V dropped 7 bases and J dropped 10 bases, with 13 bases sitting between them. This CDR3 spans 11 amino acids. CDR3 nucleotides: TGCAGCGCCGCAAGTGGGGGAAAACTGTTTTTT. Translated, it gives CSAASGGKLFF.

This clonotype was detected ten times or more. The rearrangement uses TRBV24-1 and TRBJ2-7; TRBD2 is a possible D gene (5 bases). The CDR3 has 16 amino acids. With 2 bases removed from V and 0 bases from J, the gap between germline ends came to 13 bases. Germline assignment: CDR1 KGHDR and CDR2 SFDVKD. In nucleotides, the CDR3 is TGTGCCACCAGTGATTCCCGAGGCCGGGGCTCCTACGAGCAGTACTTC. Its translation is CATSDSRGRGSYEQYF.

The rearrangement joins TRBV20-1 to TRBJ2-1; 9 nucleotides line up with TRBD2. V lost 6 bases to trimming and J lost 5 bases; unmatched junction nucleotides: 14. The CDR3 spans 16 residues. Germline CDR1 is DFQATT and CDR2 is SNEGSKA (reference sequence). CDR3 sequence (DNA): TGCAGTGCCTATTCAGCCAAGGCTAGCGGGGACAATGAGCAGTTCTTC. Translation gives CSAYSAKASGDNEQFF.

This clonotype occurred many times. The chain carries TRBV11-2 and TRBJ2-1; TRBD2 agrees at 11 bases. The ends lost 6 bases at V and 8 bases at J; junction bases unmatched: 9. The CDR3 is 15 residues long. Germline V gives CDR1 SGHAT, CDR2 FQNNGV. This chain's CDR3 is CASSSRLAGSHEQFF. In nucleotides, the CDR3 is TGTGCCAGCAGTTCCAGACTAGCGGGAAGTCATGAGCAGTTCTTC.

This clonotype was detected many times. V gene TRBV29-1 combines with J gene TRBJ2-1; D gene unclear. V was shortened by 0 bases and J by 4 bases, with 7 bases between the two germline ends. CDR3 size: 13 residues. The germline gives CDR1 SQVTM, CDR2 ANQGSEA. CDR3 DNA: TGCAGCGTTGAAGATATCAGATACAATGAGCAGTTCTTC. Residues: CSVEDIRYNEQFF.

This clonotype was seen many times. The rearrangement uses TRBV6-2 or TRBV6-3 and TRBJ1-2; maybe TRBD1 (6 bases). The germline V gene encodes CDR1 MNHEY and CDR2 SVGEGT. The CDR3 covers 12 residues. V lost 5 bases and J 8 bases, leaving 12 bases between the germline ends. CDR3 in DNA: TGTGCCAGCAGTGACAGGTTTTTCGGCTACACCTTC. Residues: CASSDRFFGYTF.

This clonotype was picked up many times. The J gene is TRBJ2-7, the V gene TRBV4-1; 9 positions match TRBD1. Germline V gene lookup returns CDR1 MGHRA and CDR2 YSYEKL. The V segment lost 1 base and the J segment 2 bases; nucleotides outside the gene matches: 3. The CDR3 runs 15 residues. CDR3 DNA: TGCGCCAGCAGCCAAGGGGGACAGGGACCCTACGAGCAGTACTTC. Amino acids: CASSQGGQGPYEQYF.

The V and J genes are TRBV5-5 and TRBJ2-7; possibly TRBD1 or TRBD2 for D (5 bases each). Per germline, CDR1 SGHKS and CDR2 YYEKEE (reference sequence). Trimming left V 4 bases short and J 0 bases short, with 11 bases between. This CDR3 region has 14 residues. DNA of the CDR3: TGTGCCAGCAGCAAGGGACCGAACTCCTACGAGCAGTACTTC. Translated, it gives CASSKGPNSYEQYF.